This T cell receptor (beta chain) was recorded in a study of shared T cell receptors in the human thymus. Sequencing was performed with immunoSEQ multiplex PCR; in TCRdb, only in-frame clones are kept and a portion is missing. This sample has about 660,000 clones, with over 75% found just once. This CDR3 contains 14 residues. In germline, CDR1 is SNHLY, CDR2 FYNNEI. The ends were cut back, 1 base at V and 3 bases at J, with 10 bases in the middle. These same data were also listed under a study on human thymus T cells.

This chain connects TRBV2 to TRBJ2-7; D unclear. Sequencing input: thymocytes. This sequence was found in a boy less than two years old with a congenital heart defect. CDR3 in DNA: TGTGCCAGCAGTGAAGTCTCGCAGTTCTACGAGCAGTACTTC. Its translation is CASSEVSQFYEQYF.